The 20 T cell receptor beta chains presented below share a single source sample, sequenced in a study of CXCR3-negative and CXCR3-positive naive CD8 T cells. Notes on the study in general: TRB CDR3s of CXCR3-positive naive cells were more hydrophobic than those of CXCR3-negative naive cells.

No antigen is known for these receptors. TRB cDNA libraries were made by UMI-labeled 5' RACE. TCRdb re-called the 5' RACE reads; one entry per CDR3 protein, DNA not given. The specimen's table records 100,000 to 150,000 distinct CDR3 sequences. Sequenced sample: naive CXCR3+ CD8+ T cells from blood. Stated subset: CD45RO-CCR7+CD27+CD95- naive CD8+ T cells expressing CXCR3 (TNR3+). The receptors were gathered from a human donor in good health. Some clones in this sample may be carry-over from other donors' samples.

This CDR3 is CAITLPNTGELFF. The chain carries TRBV2 and TRBJ2-2. CDR3 length: 13 amino acids. The germline V gene encodes CDR1 SNHLY and CDR2 FYNNEI.

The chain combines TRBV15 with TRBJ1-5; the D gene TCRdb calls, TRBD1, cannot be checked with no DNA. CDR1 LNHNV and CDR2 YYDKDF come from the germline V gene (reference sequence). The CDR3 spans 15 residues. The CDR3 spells CATSSRGNSNQPQHF.

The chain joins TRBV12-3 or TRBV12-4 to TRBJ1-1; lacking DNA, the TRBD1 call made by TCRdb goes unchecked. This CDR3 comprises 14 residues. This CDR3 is CASSGTGRHTEAFF.

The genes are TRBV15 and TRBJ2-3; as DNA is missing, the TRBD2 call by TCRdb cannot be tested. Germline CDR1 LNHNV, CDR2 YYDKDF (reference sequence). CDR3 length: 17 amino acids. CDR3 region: CATSRSAGTRSTDTQYF. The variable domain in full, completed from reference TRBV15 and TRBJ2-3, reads DAMVIQNPRYQVTQFGKPVTLSCSQTLNHNVMYWYQQKSSQAPKLLFHYYDKDFNNEADTPDNFQSRRPNTSFCFLDIRSPGLGDTAMYLCATSRSAGTRSTDTQYFGPGTRLTVL.

The CDR3 reads CAIETGGLGEQYF. The V call is TRBV10-3, the J call TRBJ2-7; no DNA is available, so the TRBD2 call from TCRdb remains unchecked. Germline V gene sequence: CDR1 ENHRY, CDR2 SYGVKD. The CDR3 consists of 13 residues.

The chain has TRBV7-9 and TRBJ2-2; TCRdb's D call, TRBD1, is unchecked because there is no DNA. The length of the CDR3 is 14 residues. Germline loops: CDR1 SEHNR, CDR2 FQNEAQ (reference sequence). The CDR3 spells CASRPGPGTGELFF.

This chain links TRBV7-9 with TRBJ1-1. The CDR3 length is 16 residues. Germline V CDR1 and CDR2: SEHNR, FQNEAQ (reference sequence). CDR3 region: CASSPPRRQLNTEAFF.

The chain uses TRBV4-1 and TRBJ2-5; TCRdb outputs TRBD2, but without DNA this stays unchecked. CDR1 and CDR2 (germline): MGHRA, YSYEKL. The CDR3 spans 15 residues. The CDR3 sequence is CASSHMDLAGETQYF.

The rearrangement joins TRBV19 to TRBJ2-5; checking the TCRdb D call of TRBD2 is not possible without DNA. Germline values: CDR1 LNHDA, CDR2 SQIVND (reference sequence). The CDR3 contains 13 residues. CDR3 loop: CASSIDGEETQYF. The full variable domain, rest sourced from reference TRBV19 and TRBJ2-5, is DGGITQSPKYLFRKEGQNVTLSCEQNLNHDAMYWYRQDPGQGLRLIYYSQIVNDFQKGDIAEGYSVSREKKESFPLTVTSAQKNPTAFYLCASSIDGEETQYFGPGTRLLVL.

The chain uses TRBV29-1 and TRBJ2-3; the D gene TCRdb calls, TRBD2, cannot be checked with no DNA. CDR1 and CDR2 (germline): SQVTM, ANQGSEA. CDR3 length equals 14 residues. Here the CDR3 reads CSCAAGTSTDTQYF.

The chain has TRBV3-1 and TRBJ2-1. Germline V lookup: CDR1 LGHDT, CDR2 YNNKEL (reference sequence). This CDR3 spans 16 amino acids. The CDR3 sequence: CASSHRLVSSYNEQFF.

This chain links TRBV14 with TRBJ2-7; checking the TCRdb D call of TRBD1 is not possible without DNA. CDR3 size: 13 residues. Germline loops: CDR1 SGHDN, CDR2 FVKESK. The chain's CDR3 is CASSITGDYEQYF.

CDR3 protein: CASSPTGWRQPQHF. This chain connects TRBV7-2 to TRBJ1-5; TCRdb's D call of TRBD1 is untestable without DNA. This CDR3 has 14 residues. Germline lookup yields CDR1 SGHTA and CDR2 FQGNSA. Full variable domain (rest looked up from reference TRBV7-2 and TRBJ1-5): GAGVSQSPSNKVTEKGKDVELRCDPISGHTALYWYRQSLGQGLEFLIYFQGNSAPDKSGLPSDRFSAERTGGSVSTLTIQRTQQEDSAVYLCASSPTGWRQPQHFGDGTRLSIL.

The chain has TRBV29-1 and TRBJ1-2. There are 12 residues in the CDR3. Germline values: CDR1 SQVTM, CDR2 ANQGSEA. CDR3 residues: CSVESLGSGYTF. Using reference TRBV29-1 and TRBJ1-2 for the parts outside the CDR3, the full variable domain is SAVISQKPSRDICQRGTSLTIQCQVDSQVTMMFWYRQQPGQSLTLIATANQGSEATYESGFVIDKFPISRPNLTFSTLTVSNMSPEDSSIYLCSVESLGSGYTFGSGTRLTVV.

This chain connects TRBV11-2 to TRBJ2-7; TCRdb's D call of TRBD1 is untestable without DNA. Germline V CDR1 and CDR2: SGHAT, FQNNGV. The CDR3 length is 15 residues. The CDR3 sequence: CASSLYRGQSYEQYF.

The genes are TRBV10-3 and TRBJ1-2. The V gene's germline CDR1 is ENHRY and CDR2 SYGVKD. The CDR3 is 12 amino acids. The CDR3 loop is CAIPRDSYGYTF.

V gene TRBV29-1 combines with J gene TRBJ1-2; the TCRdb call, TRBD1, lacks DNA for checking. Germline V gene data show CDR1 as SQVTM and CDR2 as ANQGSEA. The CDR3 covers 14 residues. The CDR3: CSVESLGLDYGYTF.

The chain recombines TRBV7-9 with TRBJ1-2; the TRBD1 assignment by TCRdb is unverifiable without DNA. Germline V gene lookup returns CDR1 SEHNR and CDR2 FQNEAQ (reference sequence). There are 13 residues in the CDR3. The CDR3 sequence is CASSRDKNYGYTF.

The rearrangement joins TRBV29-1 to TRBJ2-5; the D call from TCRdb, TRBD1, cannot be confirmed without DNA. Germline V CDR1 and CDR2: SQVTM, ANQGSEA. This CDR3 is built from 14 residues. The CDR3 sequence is CSVEGGQLQETQYF.

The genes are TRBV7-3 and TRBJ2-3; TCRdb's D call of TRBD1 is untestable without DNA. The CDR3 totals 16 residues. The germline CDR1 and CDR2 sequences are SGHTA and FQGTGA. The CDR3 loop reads CASSLGYNREADTQYF.